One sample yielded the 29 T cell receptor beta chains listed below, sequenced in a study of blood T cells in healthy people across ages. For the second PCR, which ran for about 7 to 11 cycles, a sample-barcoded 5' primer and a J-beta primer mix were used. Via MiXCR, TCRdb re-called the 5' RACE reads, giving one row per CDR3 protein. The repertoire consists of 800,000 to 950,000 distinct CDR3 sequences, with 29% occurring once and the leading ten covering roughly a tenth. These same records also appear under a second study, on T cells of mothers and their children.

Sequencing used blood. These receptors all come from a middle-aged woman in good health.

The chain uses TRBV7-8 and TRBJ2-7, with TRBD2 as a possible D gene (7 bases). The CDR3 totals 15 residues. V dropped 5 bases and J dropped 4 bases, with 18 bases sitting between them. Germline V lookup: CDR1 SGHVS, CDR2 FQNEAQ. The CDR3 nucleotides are TGTGCCAGCAGCCCCTGGGGAGGGGGTCGTTACGAGCAGTACTTC. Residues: CASSPWGGGRYEQYF.

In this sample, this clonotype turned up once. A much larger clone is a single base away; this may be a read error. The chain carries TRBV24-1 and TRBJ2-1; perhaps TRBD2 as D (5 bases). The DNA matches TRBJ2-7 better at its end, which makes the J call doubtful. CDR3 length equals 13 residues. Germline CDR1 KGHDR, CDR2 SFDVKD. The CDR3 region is CATSDLDYNEQYF. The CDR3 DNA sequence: TGTGCCACCAGTGATTTGGACTACAATGAGCAGTACTTC.

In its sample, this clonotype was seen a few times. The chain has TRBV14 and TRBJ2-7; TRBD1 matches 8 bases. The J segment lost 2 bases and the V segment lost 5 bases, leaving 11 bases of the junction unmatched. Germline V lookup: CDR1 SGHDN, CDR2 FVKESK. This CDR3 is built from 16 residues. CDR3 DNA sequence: TGTGCCAGCAGCAAAGGGCTCGGGACAGGCACCTACGAGCAGTACTTC. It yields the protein CASSKGLGTGTYEQYF.

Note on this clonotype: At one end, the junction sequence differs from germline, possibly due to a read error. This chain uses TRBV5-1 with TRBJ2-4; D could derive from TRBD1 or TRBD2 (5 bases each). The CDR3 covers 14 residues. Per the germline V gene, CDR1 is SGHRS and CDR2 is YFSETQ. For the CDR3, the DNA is TGCACCAGCAGCTGGGTAGTGGGGGACGACATTCAGTACTTC. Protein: CTSSWVVGDDIQYF.

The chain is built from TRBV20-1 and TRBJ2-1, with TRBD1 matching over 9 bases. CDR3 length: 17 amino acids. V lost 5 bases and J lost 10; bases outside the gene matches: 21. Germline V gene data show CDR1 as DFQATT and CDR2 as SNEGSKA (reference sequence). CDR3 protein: CSAPPSLAGQGIYEQFF. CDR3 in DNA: TGCAGTGCTCCACCGTCCCTCGCGGGACAGGGTATTTACGAGCAGTTCTTC.

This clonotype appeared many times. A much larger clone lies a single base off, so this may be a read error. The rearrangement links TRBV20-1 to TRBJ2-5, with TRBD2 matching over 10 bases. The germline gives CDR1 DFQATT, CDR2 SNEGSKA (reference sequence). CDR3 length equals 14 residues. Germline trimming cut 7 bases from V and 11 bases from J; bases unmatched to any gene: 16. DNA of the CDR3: TGCAGTGTCCTAGCGGGGGCTCTTTCCAATGAGCAGTACTTC. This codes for CSVLAGALSNEQYF.

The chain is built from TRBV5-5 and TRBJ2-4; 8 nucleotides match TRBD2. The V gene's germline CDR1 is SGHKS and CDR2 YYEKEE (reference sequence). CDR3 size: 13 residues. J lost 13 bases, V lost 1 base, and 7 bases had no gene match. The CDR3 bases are TGTGCCAGCAGCTTGATTACTAGCGGTGAGCAGTACTTC. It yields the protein CASSLITSGEQYF.

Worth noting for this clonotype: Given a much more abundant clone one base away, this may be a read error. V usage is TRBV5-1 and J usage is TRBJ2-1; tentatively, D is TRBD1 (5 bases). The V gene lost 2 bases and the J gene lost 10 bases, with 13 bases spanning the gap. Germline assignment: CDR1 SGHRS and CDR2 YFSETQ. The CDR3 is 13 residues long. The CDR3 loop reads CASSFDRTYEQFF. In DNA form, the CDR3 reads TGCGCCAGCAGCTTTGACAGAACCTACGAGCAGTTCTTC.

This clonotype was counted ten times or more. The CDR3 loop is CSARELAEQETQYF. The CDR3 nucleotides read TGCAGTGCTAGGGAACTAGCGGAGCAAGAGACCCAGTACTTC. This chain links TRBV20-1 with TRBJ2-5; 8 bases align to TRBD2. The ends lost 3 bases at V and 2 bases at J; junction bases unmatched: 5. The CDR3 spans 14 residues. Germline V gives CDR1 DFQATT, CDR2 SNEGSKA (reference sequence).

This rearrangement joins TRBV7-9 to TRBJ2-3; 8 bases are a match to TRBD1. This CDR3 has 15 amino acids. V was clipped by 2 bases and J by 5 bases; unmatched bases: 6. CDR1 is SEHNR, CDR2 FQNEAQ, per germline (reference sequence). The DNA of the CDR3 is TGTGCCAGCAGCTTAAGCCAGGGGGCAGAAGATACGCAGTATTTT. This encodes CASSLSQGAEDTQYF.

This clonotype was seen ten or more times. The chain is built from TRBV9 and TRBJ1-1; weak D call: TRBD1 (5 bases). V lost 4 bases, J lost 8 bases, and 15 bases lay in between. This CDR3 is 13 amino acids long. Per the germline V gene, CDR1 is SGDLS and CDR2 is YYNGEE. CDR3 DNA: TGTGCCAGCAGCCCCTCCTCCGGGACCGAAGCTTTCTTT. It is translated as CASSPSSGTEAFF.

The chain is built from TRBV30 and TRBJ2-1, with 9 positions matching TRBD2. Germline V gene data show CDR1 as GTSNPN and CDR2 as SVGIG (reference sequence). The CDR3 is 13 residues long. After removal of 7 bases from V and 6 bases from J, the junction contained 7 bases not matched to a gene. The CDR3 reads CAYCGGASNEQFF. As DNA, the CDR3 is TGTGCCTACTGCGGGGGGGCAAGCAATGAGCAGTTCTTC. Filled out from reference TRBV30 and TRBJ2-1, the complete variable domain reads SQTIHQWPATLVQPVGSPLSLECTVEGTSNPNLYWYRQAAGRGLQLLFYSVGIGQISSEVPQNLSASRPQDRQFILSSKKLLLSDSGFYLCAYCGGASNEQFFGPGTRLTVL.

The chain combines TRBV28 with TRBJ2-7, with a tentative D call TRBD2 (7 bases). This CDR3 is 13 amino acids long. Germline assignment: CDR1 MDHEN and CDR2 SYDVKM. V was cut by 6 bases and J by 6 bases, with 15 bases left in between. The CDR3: CASRGGAPGEQYF. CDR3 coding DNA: TGTGCCAGCAGGGGGGGGGCGCCGGGCGAGCAGTACTTC.

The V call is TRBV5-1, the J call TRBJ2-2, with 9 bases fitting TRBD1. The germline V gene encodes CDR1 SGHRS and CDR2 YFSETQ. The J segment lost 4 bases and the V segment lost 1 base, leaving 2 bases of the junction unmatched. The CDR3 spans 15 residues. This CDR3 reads CASSLMDRGTGELFF. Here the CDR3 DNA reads TGCGCCAGCAGCTTGATGGACAGGGGCACCGGGGAGCTGTTTTTT.

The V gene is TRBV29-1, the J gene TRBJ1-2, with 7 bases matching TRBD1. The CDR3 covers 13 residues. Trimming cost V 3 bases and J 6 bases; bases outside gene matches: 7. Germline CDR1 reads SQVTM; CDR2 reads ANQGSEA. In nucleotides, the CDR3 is TGCAGCGTTGAGCGTACCAGGGGGAATGGCTACACCTTC. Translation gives CSVERTRGNGYTF.

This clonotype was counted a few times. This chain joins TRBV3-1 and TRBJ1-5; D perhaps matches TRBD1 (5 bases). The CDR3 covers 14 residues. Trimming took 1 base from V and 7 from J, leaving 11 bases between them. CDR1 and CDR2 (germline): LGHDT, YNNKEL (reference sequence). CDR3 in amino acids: CASSQGQGFQPQHF. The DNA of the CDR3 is TGTGCCAGCAGCCAAGGTCAGGGTTTCCAGCCCCAGCATTTT.

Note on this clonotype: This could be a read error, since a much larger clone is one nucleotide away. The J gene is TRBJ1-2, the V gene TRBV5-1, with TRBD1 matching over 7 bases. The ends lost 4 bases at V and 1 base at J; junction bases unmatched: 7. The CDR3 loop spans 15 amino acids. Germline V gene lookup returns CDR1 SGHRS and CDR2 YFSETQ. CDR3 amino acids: CASSDDRVLNYGYTF. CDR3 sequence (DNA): TGCGCCAGCAGCGATGACAGGGTGCTTAACTATGGCTACACCTTC.

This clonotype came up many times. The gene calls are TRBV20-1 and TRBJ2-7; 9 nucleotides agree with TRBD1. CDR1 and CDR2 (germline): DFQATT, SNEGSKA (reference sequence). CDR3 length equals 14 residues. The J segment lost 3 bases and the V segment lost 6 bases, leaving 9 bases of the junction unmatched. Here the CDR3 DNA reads TGCAGTGCGGGTAGGACAGGGGTCGTCTACGAGCAGTACTTC. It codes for CSAGRTGVVYEQYF.

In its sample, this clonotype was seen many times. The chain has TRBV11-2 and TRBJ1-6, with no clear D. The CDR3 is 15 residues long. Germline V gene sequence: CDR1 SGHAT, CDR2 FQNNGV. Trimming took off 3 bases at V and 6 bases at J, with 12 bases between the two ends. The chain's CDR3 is CASSLEDGINSPLHF. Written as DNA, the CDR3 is TGTGCCAGCAGCTTGGAGGACGGAATTAATTCACCCCTCCACTTT.

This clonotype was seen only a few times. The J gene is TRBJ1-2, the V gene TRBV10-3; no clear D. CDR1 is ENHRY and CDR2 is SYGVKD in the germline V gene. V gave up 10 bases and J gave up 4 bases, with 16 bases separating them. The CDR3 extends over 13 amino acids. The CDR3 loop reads CATHDGLSYGYTF. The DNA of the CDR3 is TGTGCCACCCACGACGGGTTATCCTATGGCTACACCTTC.

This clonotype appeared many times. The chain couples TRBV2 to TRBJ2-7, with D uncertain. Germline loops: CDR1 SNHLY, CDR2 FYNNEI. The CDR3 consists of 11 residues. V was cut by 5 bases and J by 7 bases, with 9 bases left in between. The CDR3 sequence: CASSIGLEQYF. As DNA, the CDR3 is TGTGCCAGCAGTATCGGTTTGGAGCAGTACTTC.

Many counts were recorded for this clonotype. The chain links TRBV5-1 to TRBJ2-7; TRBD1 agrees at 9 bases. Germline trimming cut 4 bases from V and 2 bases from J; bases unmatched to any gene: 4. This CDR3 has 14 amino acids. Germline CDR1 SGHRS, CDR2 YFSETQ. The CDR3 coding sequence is TGCGCCAGCAGCGAACAGGGGGCCCCCTACGAGCAGTACTTC. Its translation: CASSEQGAPYEQYF. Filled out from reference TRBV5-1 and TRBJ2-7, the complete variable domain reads KAGVTQTPRYLIKTRGQQVTLSCSPISGHRSVSWYQQTPGQGLQFLFEYFSETQRNKGNFPGRFSGRQFSNSRSEMNVSTLELGDSALYLCASSEQGAPYEQYFGPGTRLTVT.

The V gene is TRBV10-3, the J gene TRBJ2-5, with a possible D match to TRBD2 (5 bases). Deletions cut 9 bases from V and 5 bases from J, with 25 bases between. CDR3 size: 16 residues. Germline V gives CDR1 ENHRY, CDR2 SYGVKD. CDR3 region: CAINPGPVMGVETQYF. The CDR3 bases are TGTGCCATAAACCCGGGCCCTGTGATGGGAGTTGAGACCCAGTACTTC.

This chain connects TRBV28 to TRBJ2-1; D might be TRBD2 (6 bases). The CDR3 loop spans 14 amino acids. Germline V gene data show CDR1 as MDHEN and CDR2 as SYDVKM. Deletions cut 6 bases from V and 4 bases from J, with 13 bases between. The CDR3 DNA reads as TGTGCCAGCAGCCCGCGGGGAGATTACAATGAGCAGTTCTTC. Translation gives CASSPRGDYNEQFF.

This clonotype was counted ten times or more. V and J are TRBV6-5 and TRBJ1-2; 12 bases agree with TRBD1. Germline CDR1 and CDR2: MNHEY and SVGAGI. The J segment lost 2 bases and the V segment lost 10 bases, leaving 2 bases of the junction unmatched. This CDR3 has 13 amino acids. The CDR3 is CATGTGGNYGYTF. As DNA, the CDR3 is TGTGCCACCGGGACAGGGGGCAACTATGGCTACACCTTC.

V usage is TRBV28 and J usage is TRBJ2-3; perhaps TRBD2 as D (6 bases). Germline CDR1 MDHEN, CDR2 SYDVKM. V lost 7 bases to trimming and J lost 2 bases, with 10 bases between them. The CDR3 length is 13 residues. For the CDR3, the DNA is TGTGCCAGCAAGGGACTGATCACAGATACGCAGTATTTT. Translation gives CASKGLITDTQYF.

In DNA form, the CDR3 reads TGTGCCAGCAGCCGCCCGGGTGGGCGCAGCACCGGTTCCTACGAGCAGTACTTC. Its protein product is CASSRPGGRSTGSYEQYF. The gene calls are TRBV28 and TRBJ2-7; D remains unclear. The CDR3 is made up of 18 amino acids. V lost 6 bases and J 1 base, leaving 25 bases between the germline ends. Germline assignment: CDR1 MDHEN and CDR2 SYDVKM.

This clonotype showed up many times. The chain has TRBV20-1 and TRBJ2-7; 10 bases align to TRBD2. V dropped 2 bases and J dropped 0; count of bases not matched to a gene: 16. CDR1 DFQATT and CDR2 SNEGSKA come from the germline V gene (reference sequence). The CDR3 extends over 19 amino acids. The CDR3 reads CSARFGGRSGGFSSYEQYF. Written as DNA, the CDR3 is TGCAGTGCTAGATTCGGTGGCCGTAGCGGGGGGTTCAGCTCCTACGAGCAGTACTTC.

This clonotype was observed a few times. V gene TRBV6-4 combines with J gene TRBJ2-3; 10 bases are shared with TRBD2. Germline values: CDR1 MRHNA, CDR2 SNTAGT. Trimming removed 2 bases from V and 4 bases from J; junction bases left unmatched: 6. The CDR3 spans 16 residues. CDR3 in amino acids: CASSDRASGGADTQYF. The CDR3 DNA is TGTGCCAGCAGTGACCGGGCTAGCGGGGGCGCAGATACGCAGTATTTT.